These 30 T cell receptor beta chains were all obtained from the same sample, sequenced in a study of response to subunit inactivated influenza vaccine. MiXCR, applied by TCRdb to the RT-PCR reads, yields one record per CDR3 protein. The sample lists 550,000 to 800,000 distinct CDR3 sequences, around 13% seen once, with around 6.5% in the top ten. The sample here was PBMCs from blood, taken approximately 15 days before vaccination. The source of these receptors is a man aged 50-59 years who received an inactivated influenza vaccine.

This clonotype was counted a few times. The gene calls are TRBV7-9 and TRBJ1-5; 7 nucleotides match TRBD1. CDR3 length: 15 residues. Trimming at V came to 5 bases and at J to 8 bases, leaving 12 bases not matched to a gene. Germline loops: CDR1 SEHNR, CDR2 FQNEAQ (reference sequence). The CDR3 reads CASSQGDSIIKPQHF. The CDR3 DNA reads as TGTGCCAGCAGCCAAGGGGACAGCATAATCAAGCCCCAGCATTTT.

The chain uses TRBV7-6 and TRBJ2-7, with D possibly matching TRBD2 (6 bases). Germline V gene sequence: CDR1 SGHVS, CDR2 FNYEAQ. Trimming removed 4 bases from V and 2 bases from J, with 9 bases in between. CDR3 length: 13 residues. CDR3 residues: CASSSSATYEQYF. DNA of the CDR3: TGTGCCAGCAGCTCTAGCGCGACCTACGAGCAGTACTTC.

CDR3 nucleotides: TGCAGCGTTGAAGTAAGGAGCTTCTACGAGCAGTACTTC. As protein: CSVEVRSFYEQYF. V usage is TRBV29-1 and J usage is TRBJ2-7; D gene unclear. This CDR3 comprises 13 residues. The ends were cut back, 1 base at V and 3 bases at J, with 10 bases in the middle. Germline V gene lookup returns CDR1 SQVTM and CDR2 ANQGSEA.

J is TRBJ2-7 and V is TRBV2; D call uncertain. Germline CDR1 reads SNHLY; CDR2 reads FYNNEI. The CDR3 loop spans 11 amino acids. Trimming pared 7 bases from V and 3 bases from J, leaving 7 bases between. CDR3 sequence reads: CASKAVYEQYF. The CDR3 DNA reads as TGTGCCAGCAAGGCAGTCTACGAGCAGTACTTC.

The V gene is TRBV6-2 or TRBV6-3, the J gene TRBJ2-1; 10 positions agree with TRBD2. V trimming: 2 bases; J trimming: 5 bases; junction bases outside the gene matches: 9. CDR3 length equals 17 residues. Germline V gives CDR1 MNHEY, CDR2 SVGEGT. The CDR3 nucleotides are TGTGCCAGCAGTTACAGGACCCTAGCGGGAGCAGACAATGAGCAGTTCTTC. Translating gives CASSYRTLAGADNEQFF.

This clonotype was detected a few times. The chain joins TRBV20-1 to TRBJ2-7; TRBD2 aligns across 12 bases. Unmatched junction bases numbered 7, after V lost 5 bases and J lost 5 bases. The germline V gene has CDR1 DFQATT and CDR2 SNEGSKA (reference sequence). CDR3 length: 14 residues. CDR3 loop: CSARTSGRPHEQYF. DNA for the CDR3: TGCAGTGCTCGTACTAGCGGGAGGCCACACGAGCAGTACTTC.

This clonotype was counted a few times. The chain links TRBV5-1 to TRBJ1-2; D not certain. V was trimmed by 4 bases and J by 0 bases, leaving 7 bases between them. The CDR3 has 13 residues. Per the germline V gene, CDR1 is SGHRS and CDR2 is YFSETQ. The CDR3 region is CASSTDPNYGYTF. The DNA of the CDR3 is TGCGCCAGCAGCACGGACCCTAACTATGGCTACACCTTC.

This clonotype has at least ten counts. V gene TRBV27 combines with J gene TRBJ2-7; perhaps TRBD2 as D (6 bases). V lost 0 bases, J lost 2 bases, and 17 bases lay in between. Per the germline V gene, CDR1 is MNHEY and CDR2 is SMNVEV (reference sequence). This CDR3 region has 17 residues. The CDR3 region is CASSLSSWPGLTYEQYF. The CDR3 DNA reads TGTGCCAGCAGTTTATCGTCGTGGCCGGGACTGACCTACGAGCAGTACTTC.

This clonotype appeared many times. In DNA form, the CDR3 reads TGTGCCAGCAGCCAAGAGGGGGAGACAGGGCGAGACGGCGGGGAGCTGTTTTTT. It encodes CASSQEGETGRDGGELFF. V is TRBV4-2 and J is TRBJ2-2; 7 bases are shared with TRBD1. Looked up from germline, CDR1 is LGHNA and CDR2 is YNFKEQ. V trimming: 0 bases; J trimming: 7 bases; junction bases outside the gene matches: 14. The CDR3 totals 18 residues.

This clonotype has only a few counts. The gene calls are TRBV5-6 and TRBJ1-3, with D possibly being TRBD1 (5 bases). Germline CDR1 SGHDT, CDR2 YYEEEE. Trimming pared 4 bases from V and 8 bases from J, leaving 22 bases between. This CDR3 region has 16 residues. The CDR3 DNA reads TGTGCCAGCAGCGTCGACAGACTCACCTTTATTGACACCATATATTTT. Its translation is CASSVDRLTFIDTIYF.

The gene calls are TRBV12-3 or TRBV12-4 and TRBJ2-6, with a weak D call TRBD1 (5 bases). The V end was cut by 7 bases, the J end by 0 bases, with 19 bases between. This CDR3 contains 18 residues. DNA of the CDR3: TGTGCCAGCACCCCCAGTCAGGGTGCTAGCTCTGGGGCCAACGTCCTGACTTTC. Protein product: CASTPSQGASSGANVLTF.

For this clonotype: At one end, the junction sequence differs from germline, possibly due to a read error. The CDR3 DNA reads TGCATCCCGAACCCAACTACTGAAAAACTGTTTTTT. Translation: CIPNPTTEKLFF. The J gene is TRBJ1-4, the V gene TRBV20-1; no clear D gene. CDR3 length: 12 residues. CDR1 DFQATT and CDR2 SNEGSKA come from the germline V gene (reference sequence).

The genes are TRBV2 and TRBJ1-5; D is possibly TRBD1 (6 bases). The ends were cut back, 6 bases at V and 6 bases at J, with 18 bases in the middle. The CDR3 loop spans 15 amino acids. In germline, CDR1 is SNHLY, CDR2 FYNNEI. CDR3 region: CASSRGGARGQPQHF. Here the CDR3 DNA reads TGTGCCAGCAGCCGGGGGGGGGCACGAGGTCAGCCCCAGCATTTT.

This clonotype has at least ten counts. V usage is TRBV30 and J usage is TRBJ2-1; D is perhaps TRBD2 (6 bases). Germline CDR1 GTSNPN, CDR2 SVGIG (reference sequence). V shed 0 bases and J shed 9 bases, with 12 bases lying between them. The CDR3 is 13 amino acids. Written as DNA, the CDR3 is TGTGCCTGGAGTGTAAGGGGACTCAGTGAGCAGTTCTTC. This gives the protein CAWSVRGLSEQFF.

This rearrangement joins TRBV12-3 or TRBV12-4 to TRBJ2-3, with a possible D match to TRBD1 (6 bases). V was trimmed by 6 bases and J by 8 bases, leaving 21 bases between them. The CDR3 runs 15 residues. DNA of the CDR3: TGTGCCAGCAGGCCTGGGGGCGCGGCGTGGGCTACGCAGTATTTT. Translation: CASRPGGAAWATQYF.

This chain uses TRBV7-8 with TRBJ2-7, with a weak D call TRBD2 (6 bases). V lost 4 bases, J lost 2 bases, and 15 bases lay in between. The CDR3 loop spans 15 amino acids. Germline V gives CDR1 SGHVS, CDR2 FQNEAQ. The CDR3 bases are TGTGCCAGCAGCTATAGGGAGGCCCGAGCCTACGAGCAGTACTTC. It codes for CASSYREARAYEQYF.

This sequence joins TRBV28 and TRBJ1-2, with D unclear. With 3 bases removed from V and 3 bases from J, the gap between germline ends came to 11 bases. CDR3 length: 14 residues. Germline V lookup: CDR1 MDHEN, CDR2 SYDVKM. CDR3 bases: TGTGCCAGCAGTTTGGCCTCCCGCGACTATGGCTACACCTTC. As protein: CASSLASRDYGYTF.

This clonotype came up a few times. The CDR3 region has the DNA TGTGCCAGCAGTTTTCGGGACGACGCGAACACCGGGGAGCTGTTTTTT. Encoded protein: CASSFRDDANTGELFF. The chain uses TRBV27 and TRBJ2-2; perhaps D is TRBD1 or TRBD2 (5 bases each). V lost 3 bases and J 0 bases, leaving 11 bases between the germline ends. This CDR3 region has 16 residues. The V gene's germline CDR1 is MNHEY and CDR2 SMNVEV (reference sequence).

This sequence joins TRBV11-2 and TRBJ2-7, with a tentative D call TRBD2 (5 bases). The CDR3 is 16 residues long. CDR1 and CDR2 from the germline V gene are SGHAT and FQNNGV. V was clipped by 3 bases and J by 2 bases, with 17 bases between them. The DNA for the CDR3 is TGTGCCAGCAGCTTCCTCTCGCCAGGAGGACCCTACGAGCAGTACTTC. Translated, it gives CASSFLSPGGPYEQYF.

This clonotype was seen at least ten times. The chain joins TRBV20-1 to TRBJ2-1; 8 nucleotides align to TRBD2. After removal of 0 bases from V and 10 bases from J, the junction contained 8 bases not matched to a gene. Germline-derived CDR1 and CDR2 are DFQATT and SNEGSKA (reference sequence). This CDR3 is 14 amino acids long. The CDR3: CSAREWTSFIEQFF. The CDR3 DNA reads TGCAGTGCTAGAGAGTGGACTAGCTTTATCGAGCAGTTCTTC.

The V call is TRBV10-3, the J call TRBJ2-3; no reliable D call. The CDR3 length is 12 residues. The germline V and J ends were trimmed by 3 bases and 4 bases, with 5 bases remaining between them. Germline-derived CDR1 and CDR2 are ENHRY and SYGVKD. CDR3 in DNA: TGTGCCATCAGTGATCGGGCAGATACGCAGTATTTT. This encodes CAISDRADTQYF.

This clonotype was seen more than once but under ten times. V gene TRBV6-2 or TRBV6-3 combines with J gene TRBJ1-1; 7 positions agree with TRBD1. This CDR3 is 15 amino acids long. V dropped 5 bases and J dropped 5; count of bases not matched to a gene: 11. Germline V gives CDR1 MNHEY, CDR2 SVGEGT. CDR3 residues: CASSDTTGEGTEAFF. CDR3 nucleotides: TGTGCCAGCAGTGACACTACAGGGGAAGGGACTGAAGCTTTCTTT.

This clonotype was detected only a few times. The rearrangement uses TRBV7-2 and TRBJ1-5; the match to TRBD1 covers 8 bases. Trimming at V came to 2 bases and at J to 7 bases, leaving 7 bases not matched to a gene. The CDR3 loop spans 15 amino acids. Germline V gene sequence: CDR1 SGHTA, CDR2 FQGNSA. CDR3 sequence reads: CASSLRGAGGQPQHF. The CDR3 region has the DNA TGTGCCAGCAGCTTAAGGGGGGCAGGGGGCCAGCCCCAGCATTTT.

In nucleotides, the CDR3 is TGTGCCAGCAGCACCCGTTCACAGGGGCGGAACACTGAAGCTTTCTTT. The encoded protein is CASSTRSQGRNTEAFF. The chain carries TRBV3-1 and TRBJ1-1; 7 nucleotides agree with TRBD1. J gave up 1 base and V 5 bases, and 10 bases lay outside the gene matches. Germline V lookup: CDR1 LGHDT, CDR2 YNNKEL (reference sequence). The length of the CDR3 is 16 residues.

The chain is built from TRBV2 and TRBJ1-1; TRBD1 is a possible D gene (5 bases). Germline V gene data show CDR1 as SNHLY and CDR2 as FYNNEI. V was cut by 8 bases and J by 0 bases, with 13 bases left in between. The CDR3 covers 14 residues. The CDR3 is CASSTKTVNTEAFF. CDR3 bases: TGTGCCAGCTCGACCAAGACAGTGAACACTGAAGCTTTCTTT. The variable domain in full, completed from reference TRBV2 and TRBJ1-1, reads EPEVTQTPSHQVTQMGQEVILRCVPISNHLYFYWYRQILGQKVEFLVSFYNNEISEKSEIFDDQFSVERPDGSNFTLKIRSTKLEDSAMYFCASSTKTVNTEAFFGQGTRLTVV.

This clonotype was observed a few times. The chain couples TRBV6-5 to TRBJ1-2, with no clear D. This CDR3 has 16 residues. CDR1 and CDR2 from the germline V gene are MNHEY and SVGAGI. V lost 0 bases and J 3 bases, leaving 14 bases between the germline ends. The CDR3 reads CASSYSGWPGDYGYTF. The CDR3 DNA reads TGTGCCAGCAGTTACTCTGGCTGGCCCGGCGACTATGGCTACACCTTC.

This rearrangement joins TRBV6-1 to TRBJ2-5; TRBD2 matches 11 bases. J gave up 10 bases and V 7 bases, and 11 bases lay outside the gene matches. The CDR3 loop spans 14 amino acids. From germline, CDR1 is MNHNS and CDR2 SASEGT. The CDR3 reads CASTIGTSGGIQYF. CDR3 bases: TGTGCCAGCACTATAGGCACTAGCGGGGGTATCCAGTACTTC.

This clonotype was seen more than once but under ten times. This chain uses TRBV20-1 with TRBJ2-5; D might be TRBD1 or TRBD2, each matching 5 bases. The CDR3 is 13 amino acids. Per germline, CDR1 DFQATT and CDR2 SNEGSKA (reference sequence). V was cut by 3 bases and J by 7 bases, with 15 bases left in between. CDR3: CSARRGQFRTQYF. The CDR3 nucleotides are TGCAGTGCTAGGAGGGGCCAGTTCAGGACCCAGTACTTC.

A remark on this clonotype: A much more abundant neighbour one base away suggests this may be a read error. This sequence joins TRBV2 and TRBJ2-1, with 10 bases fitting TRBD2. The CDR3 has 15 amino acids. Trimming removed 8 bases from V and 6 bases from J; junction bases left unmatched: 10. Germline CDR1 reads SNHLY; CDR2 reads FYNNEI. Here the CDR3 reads CASCGSSGSFNEQFF. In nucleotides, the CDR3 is TGTGCCAGCTGTGGTTCTAGCGGGAGTTTCAATGAGCAGTTCTTC. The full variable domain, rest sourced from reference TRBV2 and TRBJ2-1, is EPEVTQTPSHQVTQMGQEVILRCVPISNHLYFYWYRQILGQKVEFLVSFYNNEISEKSEIFDDQFSVERPDGSNFTLKIRSTKLEDSAMYFCASCGSSGSFNEQFFGPGTRLTVL.

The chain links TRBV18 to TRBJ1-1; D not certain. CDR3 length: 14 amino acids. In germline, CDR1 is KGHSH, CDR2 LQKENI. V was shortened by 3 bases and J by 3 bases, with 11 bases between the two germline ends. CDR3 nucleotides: TGTGCCAGCTCACCGGAAGGAGGGCACACTGAAGCTTTCTTT. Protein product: CASSPEGGHTEAFF.